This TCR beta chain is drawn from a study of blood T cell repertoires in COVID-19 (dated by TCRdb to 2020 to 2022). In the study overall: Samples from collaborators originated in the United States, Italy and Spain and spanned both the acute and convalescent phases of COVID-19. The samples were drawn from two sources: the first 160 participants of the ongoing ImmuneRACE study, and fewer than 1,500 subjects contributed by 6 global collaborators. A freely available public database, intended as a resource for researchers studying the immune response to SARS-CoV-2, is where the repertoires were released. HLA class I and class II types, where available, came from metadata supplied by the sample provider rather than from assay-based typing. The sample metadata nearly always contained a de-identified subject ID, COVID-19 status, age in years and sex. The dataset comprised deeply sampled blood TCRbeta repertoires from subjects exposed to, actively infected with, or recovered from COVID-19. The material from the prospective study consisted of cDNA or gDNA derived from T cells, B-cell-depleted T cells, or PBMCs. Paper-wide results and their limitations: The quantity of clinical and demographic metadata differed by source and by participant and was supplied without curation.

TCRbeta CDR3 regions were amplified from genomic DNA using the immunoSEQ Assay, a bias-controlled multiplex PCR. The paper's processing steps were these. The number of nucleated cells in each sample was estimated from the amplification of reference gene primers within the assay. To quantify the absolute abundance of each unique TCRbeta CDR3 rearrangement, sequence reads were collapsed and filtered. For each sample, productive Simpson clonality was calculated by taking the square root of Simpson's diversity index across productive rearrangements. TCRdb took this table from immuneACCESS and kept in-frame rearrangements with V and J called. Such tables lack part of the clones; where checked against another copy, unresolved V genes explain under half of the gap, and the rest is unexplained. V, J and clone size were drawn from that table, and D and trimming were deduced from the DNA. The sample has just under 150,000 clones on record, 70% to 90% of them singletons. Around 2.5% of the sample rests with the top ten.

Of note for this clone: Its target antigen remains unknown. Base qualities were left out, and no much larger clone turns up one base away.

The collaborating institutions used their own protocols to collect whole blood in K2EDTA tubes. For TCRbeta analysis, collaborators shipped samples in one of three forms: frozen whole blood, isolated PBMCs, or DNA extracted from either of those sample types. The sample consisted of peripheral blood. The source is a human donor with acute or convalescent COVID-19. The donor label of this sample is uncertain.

The CDR3 here reads CASSHTGGGQPQHF. The sequenced DNA: TGTGCCAGTAGTCACACAGGGGGCGGTCAGCCCCAGCATTTT. The chain is made from TRBV19 and TRBJ1-5; 9 middle bases align to TRBD1. The germline V and J ends show losses of 5 bases and 6 bases respectively, and no gene match explains 5 bases of the junction. As encoded in the germline V gene (reference sequence), CDR1 is LNHDA while CDR2 is SQIVND. The CDR3, from cysteine to phenylalanine, totals 14 residues. Only the CDR3 region is kept as DNA, spanning 42 bases read in frame from base 1.